This TCR beta chain is from a study of blood T cell repertoires in COVID-19. Study-level information: COVID-19 samples from acute and convalescent phases originated in the United States, Italy and Spain. T cells, B-cell-depleted T cells, or PBMCs provided the cDNA or gDNA that served as material.

This CDR3 has 15 amino acids. V was shortened by 0 bases and J by 3 bases, with 10 bases between the two germline ends. Germline assignment: CDR1 SGHDT and CDR2 YYEEEE. Libraries were prepared by immunoSEQ multiplex PCR; TCRdb keeps only in-frame clonotypes and omits some of them. The table shows tens of thousands of clones, with roughly 86% occurring only once. Sequencing input: peripheral blood. The receptor comes from an elderly man with active COVID-19. The chain recombines TRBV5-6 with TRBJ1-5, with a possible D match to TRBD1 (6 bases). CDR3 sequence (DNA): TGTGCCAGCAGCTTGGGGGCAGGGGTCAATCAGCCCCAGCATTTT. The encoded protein is CASSLGAGVNQPQHF.